This TCR beta chain emerged from a study of identifying expanded T cells in peripheral blood. In this sample, this clone turned up once. V was clipped by 2 bases and J by 5 bases, with 0 bases between them. CDR3 size: 10 residues. CDR1 and CDR2 (germline): SGHNT, YENEEA. Using immunoSEQ multiplex PCR, the repertoire was profiled, and TCRdb retains in-frame clones only, with some absent. Among under 130,000 clones, approximately 90% were seen once, and the ten largest hold about 17%. The V and J genes are TRBV11-3 and TRBJ1-1, with unresolved D. The clonotype comes from a person aged 18 to 75 in good health. The specimen sequenced was blood. CDR3 amino acids: CASSLTEAFF. As DNA, the CDR3 is TGTGCCAGCAGCTTAACTGAAGCTTTCTTT.